These T cell receptor beta chains were read from a single sample in a study of identical twins. TCRdb re-analysed the 5' RACE reads in MiXCR, keeping a single row per CDR3 protein. The data show roughly 720,000 distinct CDR3 sequences, over 15% seen once. These data are also associated with another study on T cells expressing NK-cell markers.

Sequencing used PBMCs. The receptor source for this set is a woman under 30 in good health. Each CDR3 is given with its conserved first and last residue. D genes are given only for firm matches. Size tells how often a clone was seen (once, few, many) or the class of an expanded clone, and some rows leave it out.

D: TRBD2
V: TRBV18
size: once
length: 15
J: TRBJ2-7
DNA: TGTGCCAGCTCAATCAAGCGGGAGGGAACCTACGAGCAGTACTTC
CDR3: CASSIKREGTYEQYF

D: TRBD2
V: TRBV7-2
size: NA
length: 16
J: TRBJ2-2
DNA: TGTGCCAGCAGCTTAGCTTGGACTAGAGCTTACGGGGAGCTGTTTTTT
CDR3: CASSLAWTRAYGELFF

D: NA
V: TRBV4-3
size: once
length: 15
J: TRBJ1-1
DNA: TGCGCCAGCAGCTTCTTGGTCTGGTCCAACACTGAAGCTTTCTTT
CDR3: CASSFLVWSNTEAFF

D: NA
V: TRBV4-3
size: few
length: 16
J: TRBJ2-1
DNA: TGCGCCAGCAGCCAAGATCACCAATACTCGGGCAATGAGCAGTTCTTC
CDR3: CASSQDHQYSGNEQFF

D: NA
V: TRBV2
size: NA
length: 12
J: TRBJ2-4
DNA: TGTGCCAGCAGTGTACTACTTTACATTCAGTACTTC
CDR3: CASSVLLYIQYF

D: TRBD1
V: TRBV27
size: NA
length: 15
J: TRBJ1-2
DNA: TGTGCCAGCAGTTTATCCGAGACAGGGGGCTATGGCTACACCTTC
CDR3: CASSLSETGGYGYTF

D: NA
V: TRBV5-6
size: few
length: 15
J: TRBJ2-2
DNA: TGTGCCAGCAGCTTGGTAGGGCAGAGACCCTGGGAGCTGTTTTTT
CDR3: CASSLVGQRPWELFF

D: NA
V: TRBV15
size: few
length: 16
J: TRBJ2-1
DNA: TGTGCCACCAGCAGAGCGGCAACTAGTACGTACAATGAGCAGTTCTTC
CDR3: CATSRAATSTYNEQFF

D: TRBD2
V: TRBV10-3
size: NA
length: 15
J: TRBJ2-7
DNA: TGTGCCATCAGTGGAGGCGGGGGGGAGATCTACGAGCAGTACTTC
CDR3: CAISGGGGEIYEQYF

D: NA
V: TRBV6-5
size: many
length: 15
J: TRBJ1-1
DNA: TGTGCCAGCAGTTACTCGATTCAGGGAAACACTGAAGCTTTCTTT
CDR3: CASSYSIQGNTEAFF

D: TRBD2
V: TRBV7-2
size: many
length: 16
J: TRBJ2-3
DNA: TGTGCCAGCAGTCTCCAAGGCGGGAGGGCCCTAGATACGCAGTATTTT
CDR3: CASSLQGGRALDTQYF

D: TRBD2
V: TRBV11-3
size: few
length: 18
J: TRBJ2-1
DNA: TGTGCCAGCAGCCGAGGACGTTCGGCGGGGGGGCCTGGGGGTGAGCAGTTCTTC
CDR3: CASSRGRSAGGPGGEQFF

D: NA
V: TRBV7-2
size: NA
length: 11
J: TRBJ2-1
DNA: TGTGCCAGCAGCTTAGGTGGGACCCAGTTCTTC
CDR3: CASSLGGTQFF

D: NA
V: TRBV29-1
size: few
length: 14
J: TRBJ2-1
DNA: TGCAGCGTTGATGGGCGGCCCTTCGGCGATGAGCAGTTCTTC
CDR3: CSVDGRPFGDEQFF

D: NA
V: TRBV30
size: NA
length: 11
J: TRBJ2-7
DNA: TGTGCCTGGAGTATCGCCTACGAGCAGTACTTC
CDR3: CAWSIAYEQYF

D: NA
V: TRBV20-1
size: few
length: 13
J: TRBJ1-5
DNA: TGCAGTGCTGGCCGGGATAGCAATCAGCCCCAGCATTTT
CDR3: CSAGRDSNQPQHF

D: TRBD2
V: TRBV10-3
size: NA
length: 18
J: TRBJ2-1
DNA: TGTGCCATCAGTGAGTCGCGGCTAGCGGGAGGGTCCTACAATGAGCAGTTCTTC
CDR3: CAISESRLAGGSYNEQFF

D: NA
V: TRBV12-3/TRBV12-4
size: many
length: 14
J: TRBJ1-1
DNA: TGTGCCAGCAGTTTACGGGGGCGAGGGACTGAAGCTTTCTTT
CDR3: CASSLRGRGTEAFF

D: NA
V: TRBV5-1
size: few
length: 16
J: TRBJ2-7
DNA: TGCGCCAGCAGCTTGAAGATCTGGGGGGAATCCTACGAGCAGTACTTC
CDR3: CASSLKIWGESYEQYF

D: TRBD1
V: TRBV12-3/TRBV12-4
size: NA
length: 14
J: TRBJ2-2
DNA: TGTGCCAGCAGCCCACAGGGGGCCCCCGGGGAGCTGTTTTTT
CDR3: CASSPQGAPGELFF

D: TRBD1
V: TRBV15
size: few
length: 16
J: TRBJ2-3
DNA: TGTGCCACCAGCAATTTGGGACAGGGATCTACAGATACGCAGTATTTT
CDR3: CATSNLGQGSTDTQYF

D: TRBD2
V: TRBV29-1
size: few
length: 17
J: TRBJ2-4
DNA: TGCAGCGGTGAACTCGTCCGGGGCGGGAGGGGCAAAAACATTCAGTACTTC
CDR3: CSGELVRGGRGKNIQYF

D: NA
V: TRBV12-3/TRBV12-4
size: many
length: 15
J: TRBJ2-1
DNA: TGTGCCAGCAGTCAGTTGCCCCTCCGGAGCGGCGAGCAGTTCTTC
CDR3: CASSQLPLRSGEQFF

D: NA
V: TRBV6-5
size: NA
length: 13
J: TRBJ2-2
DNA: TGTGCCAGCAGTTACCGCGGGGCGGTGGAGCTGTTTTTT
CDR3: CASSYRGAVELFF

D: NA
V: TRBV7-9
size: many
length: 12
J: TRBJ2-1
DNA: TGTGCCAGCCGCACTTTGGTCAATGAGCAGTTCTTC
CDR3: CASRTLVNEQFF

D: NA
V: TRBV18
size: few
length: 14
J: TRBJ1-5
DNA: TGTGCCAGCTCACCGTCCCGGGGCAATCAGCCCCAGCATTTT
CDR3: CASSPSRGNQPQHF

D: NA
V: TRBV5-1
size: NA
length: 15
J: TRBJ1-1
DNA: TGCGCCAGCAGCGTCGGCGCGGGGAGTAGGCGAGAAGCTTTCTTT
CDR3: CASSVGAGSRREAFF

D: NA
V: TRBV10-2
size: few
length: 13
J: TRBJ2-7
DNA: TGCGCCAGCAGTAGTCCGGGGCCCTACGAGCAGTACTTC
CDR3: CASSSPGPYEQYF

D: TRBD2
V: TRBV6-4
size: many
length: 14
J: TRBJ2-1
DNA: TGTGCCAGCAGTGAAGGCGGGGGGGCGAATGAGCAGTTCTTC
CDR3: CASSEGGGANEQFF

D: TRBD1
V: TRBV10-3
size: NA
length: 13
J: TRBJ1-2
DNA: TGTGCCATCAGAGAAACAGGGGAATATGGCTACACCTTC
CDR3: CAIRETGEYGYTF

D: TRBD2
V: TRBV20-1
size: NA
length: 15
J: TRBJ2-3
DNA: TGCAGTGCAGAAACTAGCGGGAGGGCCATAGATACGCAGTATTTT
CDR3: CSAETSGRAIDTQYF

D: TRBD2
V: TRBV5-1
size: NA
length: 16
J: TRBJ2-1
DNA: TGCGCCAGCGGGTTTGGATTAGCGGGGGATTACAATGAGCAGTTCTTC
CDR3: CASGFGLAGDYNEQFF

D: TRBD2
V: TRBV12-3/TRBV12-4
size: NA
length: 20
J: TRBJ2-3
DNA: TGTGCCAGCAGTTCCCGTCCGGGACTAGCGGGGGCTCCTAGCACAGATACGCAGTATTTT
CDR3: CASSSRPGLAGAPSTDTQYF

D: TRBD2
V: TRBV6-1
size: few
length: 17
J: TRBJ2-7
DNA: TGTGCCAGCAGACGAGGGGTCGCTAGCGGGATCTCCTACGAGCAGTACTTC
CDR3: CASRRGVASGISYEQYF

D: NA
V: TRBV27
size: few
length: 16
J: TRBJ2-1
DNA: TGTGCCAGCAGCCCCCAGGTCGTCTATGTCTACAATGAGCAGTTCTTC
CDR3: CASSPQVVYVYNEQFF

D: NA
V: TRBV5-1
size: few
length: 14
J: TRBJ2-7
DNA: TGCGCCAGCAGCCCCGATTTCGGGCCCTACGAGCAGTACTTC
CDR3: CASSPDFGPYEQYF

D: NA
V: TRBV12-3/TRBV12-4
size: NA
length: 17
J: TRBJ2-5
DNA: TGTGCCAGCAGTTTGGGAGGGGGTTCGGGGCCCCAAGAGACCCAGTACTTC
CDR3: CASSLGGGSGPQETQYF

D: NA
V: TRBV6-2/TRBV6-3
size: few
length: 13
J: TRBJ2-5
DNA: TGTGCCAGCAATCCATCGGGACAAGAGACCCAGTACTTC
CDR3: CASNPSGQETQYF

D: NA
V: TRBV6-6
size: NA
length: 11
J: TRBJ2-3
DNA: TGTGCCACCCATCAGGCAGATACGCAGTATTTT
CDR3: CATHQADTQYF

D: NA
V: TRBV20-1
size: NA
length: 13
J: TRBJ1-2
DNA: TGCAGTGCTAGAGTGGGACCGGGCCAGGGCTACACCTTC
CDR3: CSARVGPGQGYTF

D: NA
V: TRBV20-1
size: few
length: 16
J: TRBJ2-6
DNA: TGCAGTGCTACCGACTTGTCGGTAACCGGGGCCAACGTCCTGACTTTC
CDR3: CSATDLSVTGANVLTF

D: TRBD2
V: TRBV12-3/TRBV12-4
size: few
length: 16
J: TRBJ2-3
DNA: TGTGCCAGCAGACCTAGGGCGGGGGGCCGGACAGATACGCAGTATTTT
CDR3: CASRPRAGGRTDTQYF

D: NA
V: TRBV10-2
size: few
length: 12
J: TRBJ2-2
DNA: TGCGCCAGCAAGCGGAACACCGGGGAGCTGTTTTTT
CDR3: CASKRNTGELFF

D: TRBD2
V: TRBV6-1
size: few
length: 14
J: TRBJ2-3
DNA: TGTGCCAGCATGACTAGCGGGGGTACAAATACGCAGTATTTT
CDR3: CASMTSGGTNTQYF

D: NA
V: TRBV2
size: few
length: 13
J: TRBJ1-1
DNA: TGTGCCAGCGCCTTCCCAGGGAACACTGAAGCTTTCTTT
CDR3: CASAFPGNTEAFF

D: NA
V: TRBV20-1
size: few
length: 11
J: TRBJ1-5
DNA: TGCAGTGCTAGTCGGGGGCAGCCCCAGCATTTT
CDR3: CSASRGQPQHF

D: NA
V: TRBV6-1
size: few
length: 14
J: TRBJ1-1
DNA: TGTGCCAGCAGCCAGCGGCTTAAGAACACTGAAGCTTTCTTT
CDR3: CASSQRLKNTEAFF

D: NA
V: TRBV24-1
size: few
length: 14
J: TRBJ1-6
DNA: TGTGCCACCAGTGATTTGAACGTGGGATCACCCCTCCACTTT
CDR3: CATSDLNVGSPLHF

D: NA
V: TRBV4-2
size: few
length: 15
J: TRBJ1-1
DNA: TGTGCCAGCAGCCAAGGTTTCGGCGGGGACGGAGAAGCTTTCTTT
CDR3: CASSQGFGGDGEAFF

D: NA
V: TRBV2
size: NA
length: 14
J: TRBJ2-2
DNA: TGTGCCAGCAGTGACGGGAGAGGGGGCGGGGAGCTGTTTTTT
CDR3: CASSDGRGGGELFF

D: TRBD2
V: TRBV10-3
size: NA
length: 15
J: TRBJ2-7
DNA: TGTGCCACCACCGGGACTAGCGGGGGGTTCTACGAGCAGTACTTC
CDR3: CATTGTSGGFYEQYF